The following is a T cell receptor (beta chain) sequence with its context. Its target is unknown. The sample is drawn from a study of shared clonotypes between healthy human individuals. Turning to the study itself: The cohort comprised a couple of women and a few men. Their ages spanned 18 to 49 years. Per donor, CD8 memory used one plate, CD8 naive used two, CD4 memory used three and CD4 naive used three.

The CDR3 consists of 16 residues. Germline CDR1 is SGDLS and CDR2 is YYNGEE. V was clipped by 4 bases and J by 0 bases, with 11 bases between them. Broader study findings: Some clonotypes were shared by all four sorted-subset donors, while others were not shared. The non-shared ones had lower generation probabilities than the shared ones. An effect of sequencing depth on clonotype sharing among donors was expected.

Sequencing used immunoSEQ multiplex PCR; TCRdb keeps in-frame clones, though not all of them. Counted here are over 2 million clones, over 85% occurring once; the ten biggest clones make up about 0.13%. The rearrangement joins TRBV9 to TRBJ2-6, with D tentatively TRBD1 (5 bases). The receptor's source is a man younger than 35 in good health. Sequenced input: naive CD4+ T cells sorted from blood. The sample's subset: CD45RA+ positively selected. The CDR3 spells CASSPRDRSGANVLTF. CDR3 coding DNA: TGTGCCAGCAGCCCCAGGGATCGCTCTGGGGCCAACGTCCTGACTTTC.